These 2 T cell receptor beta chains were all obtained from the same sample, sequenced in a study of cytomegalovirus exposure and HLA in healthy donors. The PCR had 60 Vbeta and 13 Jbeta primers. Clones were sequenced by immunoSEQ multiplex PCR, and TCRdb holds only the in-frame ones, with some missing. The sample holds around 170,000 clones, approximately 71% seen once. Sequenced input: PBMCs. Receptors originate from a girl aged 10 to 17 in good health and CMV-seronegative.

This clone was seen a handful of times. This chain uses TRBV10-3 with TRBJ1-5; the D gene is possibly TRBD1 (6 bases). Germline CDR1 and CDR2: ENHRY and SYGVKD. V dropped 3 bases and J dropped 0 bases, with 9 bases sitting between them. This CDR3 contains 15 residues. The CDR3 loop reads CAISEQGYSNQPQHF. In DNA, the CDR3 is TGTGCCATCAGTGAACAGGGATATAGCAATCAGCCCCAGCATTTT.

This clone was seen a handful of times. The chain joins TRBV2 to TRBJ1-5, with 7 positions matching TRBD1. Germline CDR1 SNHLY, CDR2 FYNNEI. The CDR3 contains 14 residues. V lost 9 bases and J lost 3; bases outside the gene matches: 8. The CDR3 region is CASMEGQLNQPQHF. For the CDR3, the DNA is TGTGCCAGTATGGAGGGACAGCTCAATCAGCCCCAGCATTTT.